A single TCR beta chain is shown here with its context. This clone was counted once. What this receptor recognizes is not known. Qualities for individual bases were not recorded, and no much larger clone is one base off. The sample originates from a study of blood T cell repertoires in COVID-19 (dated by TCRdb to the early 2020s). Study-wide context: Collaborator samples came from the United States, Italy and Spain and covered acute and convalescent phases of COVID-19. Where available, HLA class I and class II types were taken from metadata supplied by the sample provider and were not determined by assay-based typing. Nearly every sample came with metadata listing a de-identified subject ID, COVID-19 status, age in years and sex. The repertoires were released in a freely available public database meant as a resource for research on the immune response to SARS-CoV-2. The dataset comprised deeply sampled blood TCRbeta repertoires from subjects exposed to, actively infected with, or recovered from COVID-19. Samples were obtained from the ongoing ImmuneRACE study (first 160 participants) and from 950 to 1,500 subjects provided by 6 global collaborators. The prospective study material was composed of cDNA or gDNA derived from T cells, B-cell-depleted T cells, or PBMCs.

What the study reported, not specific to this receptor: The quantity of clinical and demographic metadata differed by source and by participant and was supplied without curation.

The germline V gene provides CDR1 MDHEN and CDR2 SYDVKM. The CDR3 numbers 16 residues from cysteine through phenylalanine. The entry retains the CDR3 DNA only, 48 bases that are in frame from base 1. The V end loses 5 bases and the J end loses 3 bases, and a stretch of 17 bases separates them. Participants in the prospective study were aged roughly 18 to 90 years, lived in under 30 United States geographic areas, and enrolled through a virtual design. Cohort assignment in the prospective study relied on participant-reported clinical history from a screening survey and a study questionnaire. Recovered participants in ImmuneRACE Cohort 3 were defined as having two consecutive negative NP/OP PCR tests, clearance from a healthcare professional, or resolution of symptoms. In the prospective study, mobile phlebotomists collected whole blood, serum and a nasopharyngeal or oropharyngeal swab from each participant. Additional blood draws and questionnaires over an approximately 2-month period could optionally be provided by prospective study participants. Before DNA extraction, prospective study blood samples were shipped either frozen or at room temperature.

The immunoSEQ Assay, a bias-controlled multiplex PCR, was used to amplify TCRbeta CDR3 regions from genomic DNA. The authors' pipeline ran thus. Within the assay, amplification of reference gene primers was used to estimate how many nucleated cells each sample contained. To quantify the absolute abundance of each unique TCRbeta CDR3 rearrangement, sequence reads were collapsed and filtered. For each sample, productive Simpson clonality was calculated as the square root of Simpson's diversity index over productive rearrangements. In its TCRdb copy, this immuneACCESS table keeps in-frame sequences only and misses some clones. Where compared with another copy, unresolved V genes explain less than half of these, and the others have no known cause. V and J calls and clone size are as listed in that table; D and trimming were resolved from the DNA. The table for this sample lists more than 250,000 clones; over 75% of them were counted only once. The top ten clones comprise roughly 5% of the sample.

The source material was PBMCs or T cells enriched from blood (not recorded which). The sequence came from a woman younger than 45 who had recovered from COVID-19. Here the chain combines TRBV28 and TRBJ1-3; TRBD1 is possibly the D segment (6 matching bases). The CDR3 region reads CASSPLPEGVGNTIYF. The DNA sequence reads TGTGCCAGCAGTCCGTTACCCGAGGGGGTTGGAAACACCATATATTTT. Here the CDR3 is joined to the reference TRBV28 and TRBJ1-3 genes, and the full variable domain is: DVKVTQSSRYLVKRTGEKVFLECVQDMDHENMFWYRQDPGLGLRLIYFSYDVKMKEKGDIPEGYSVSREKKERFSLILESASTNQTSMYLCASSPLPEGVGNTIYFGEGSWLTVV.